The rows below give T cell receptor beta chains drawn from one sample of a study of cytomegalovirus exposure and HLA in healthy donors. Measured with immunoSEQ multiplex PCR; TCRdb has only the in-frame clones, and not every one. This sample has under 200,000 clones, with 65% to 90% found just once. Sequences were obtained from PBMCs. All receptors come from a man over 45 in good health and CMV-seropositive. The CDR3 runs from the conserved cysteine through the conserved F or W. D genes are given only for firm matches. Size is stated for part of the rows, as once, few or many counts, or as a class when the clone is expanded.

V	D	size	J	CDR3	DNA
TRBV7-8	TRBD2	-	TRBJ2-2	CASSQGTSSTGELFF	TGTGCCAGCAGCCAAGGGACTAGCAGCACCGGGGAGCTGTTTTTT
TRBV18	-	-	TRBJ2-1	CASSGDSYNEQFF	TGTGCCAGCTCAGGGGACTCTTACAATGAGCAGTTCTTC
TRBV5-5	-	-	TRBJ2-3	CASSQAPEGTGTQYF	TGTGCCAGCAGCCAAGCCCCCGAGGGCACGGGCACGCAGTATTTT
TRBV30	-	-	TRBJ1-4	CAWRGADREKLFF	TGTGCCTGGAGGGGGGCAGACCGTGAAAAACTGTTTTTT
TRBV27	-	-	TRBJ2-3	CASSPRGKTQYF	TGTGCCAGCAGTCCCCGCGGCAAGACGCAGTATTTT
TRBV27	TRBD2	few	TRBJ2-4	CASQRTSGGLAKNIQYF	TGTGCCAGCCAGAGAACTAGCGGGGGTCTAGCCAAAAACATTCAGTACTTC
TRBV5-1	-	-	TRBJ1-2	CASSASGDVYGYTF	TGCGCCAGCAGCGCTTCAGGGGATGTCTATGGCTACACCTTC
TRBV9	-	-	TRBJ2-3	CASSVGASVVDTQYF	TGTGCCAGCAGCGTAGGGGCTAGCGTTGTAGATACGCAGTATTTT
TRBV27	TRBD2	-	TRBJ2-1	CASREGLAGSYNEQFF	TGTGCCAGCAGGGAGGGGTTAGCGGGCTCCTACAATGAGCAGTTCTTC
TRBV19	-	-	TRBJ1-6	CASSIKAVSSPLHF	TGTGCCAGTAGTATAAAAGCGGTTAGTTCACCCCTCCACTTT
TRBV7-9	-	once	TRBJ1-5	CASSSTGYNQPQHF	TGTGCCAGCAGCTCGACAGGATACAATCAGCCCCAGCATTTT
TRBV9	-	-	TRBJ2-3	CASSLEGGKDTQYF	TGTGCCAGCAGCCTCGAGGGGGGGAAAGATACGCAGTATTTT
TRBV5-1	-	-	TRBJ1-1	CASSLDRQGWTEAFF	TGCGCCAGCAGCTTGGATCGGCAGGGATGGACTGAAGCTTTCTTT
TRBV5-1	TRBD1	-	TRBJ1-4	CASSLGTGEEKLFF	TGCGCCAGCAGCCTAGGGACAGGGGAAGAAAAACTGTTTTTT
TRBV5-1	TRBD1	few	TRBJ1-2	CASSLRDSSSNYGYTF	TGCGCCAGCAGCCTAAGGGACAGCAGCTCTAACTATGGCTACACCTTC
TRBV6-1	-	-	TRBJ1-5	CASKREQGAQPQHF	TGTGCCAGCAAGAGGGAACAGGGTGCTCAGCCCCAGCATTTT
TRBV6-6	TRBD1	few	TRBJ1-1	CASSYPGQGNTEAFF	TGTGCCAGCAGTTACCCGGGACAGGGGAACACTGAAGCTTTCTTT
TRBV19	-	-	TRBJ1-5	CASSAGNSRQPQHF	TGTGCCAGTAGTGCAGGGAATTCGAGACAGCCCCAGCATTTT
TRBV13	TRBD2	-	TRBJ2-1	CASSSTSGRFNEQFF	TGTGCCAGCAGCTCGACTAGCGGACGTTTCAATGAGCAGTTCTTC
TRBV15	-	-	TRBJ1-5	CATSREGHSGQPQHF	TGTGCCACCAGCAGAGAGGGGCATTCAGGTCAGCCCCAGCATTTT
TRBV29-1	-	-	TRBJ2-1	CSCRAGTGKNNEQFF	TGCAGCTGCCGGGCGGGGACGGGGAAAAACAATGAGCAGTTCTTC
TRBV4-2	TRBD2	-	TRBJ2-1	CASSQESAGLGSYNEQFF	TGTGCCAGCAGCCAAGAAAGTGCGGGACTAGGGAGTTACAATGAGCAGTTCTTC
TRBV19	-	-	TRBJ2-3	CASSIGQGTDTQYF	TGTGCCAGTAGTATAGGCCAGGGCACAGATACGCAGTATTTT
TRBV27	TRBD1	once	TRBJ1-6	CASRQGQFNSPLHF	TGTGCCAGCAGGCAGGGACAGTTTAATTCACCCCTCCACTTT